Sequencing of this T cell receptor beta chain was carried out in a study of blood T cell repertoires in COVID-19. Study details: Sites across the United States, Italy and Spain contributed samples from acute and convalescent COVID-19.

CDR3 length equals 13 residues. CDR1 and CDR2 (germline): SQVTM, ANQGSEA. Trimming stripped 1 base from V and 2 bases from J, with 6 bases between. Living in 24 US areas, the participants were between about 18 and 100 years of age. Participants' own reports of clinical history determined their cohort assignment. In the original workflow: Estimates of nucleated cell counts were drawn from the amplification of reference gene primers. Data came from immunoSEQ multiplex PCR; TCRdb stores just in-frame clones and leaves some out. V and J calls and clone size are copied from that table; D and trimming were computed from the DNA. The repertoire includes 200,000 to 300,000 clones, 70% to 90% of them detected once, and about 8.2% sits in the top ten. This clone was found once.

Sequences were obtained from PBMCs or T cells enriched from blood (not recorded which). This rearrangement joins TRBV29-1 to TRBJ1-5; maybe TRBD1 (5 bases). The TCR originated in a woman aged 45 to 65 with acute COVID-19. The CDR3 DNA follows: TGCAGCGTTGAAGTACAGGGCAATCAGCCCCAGCATTTT. It encodes CSVEVQGNQPQHF.